This T cell receptor (beta chain) was sequenced during a study of Ad26.COV2.S vaccination and SARS-CoV-2 variants (dated by TCRdb to about 2021). In the study overall: Donors in the vaccine arm were drawn from COV1001, a phase I-IIa trial of Ad26.COV2.S in healthy adults that was multicentre, randomized, double-blind and placebo-controlled. Ad26.COV2.S was administered intramuscularly at 5 x 10^10 or 1 x 10^11 viral particles, either as a single shot or as two shots given 56 days apart. The specificity and breadth of SARS-CoV-2-reactive T cell receptors after Ad26.COV2.S vaccination were assessed by TCRbeta repertoire sequencing. A total of 32 samples were included in the TCR-sequenced set, comprising some 20 Ad26.COV2.S vaccine recipients, 5 placebo recipients and 8 SARS-CoV-2 convalescent individuals. Trial participants were randomized into five groups of five: low-dose or high-dose Ad26.COV2.S given once or twice, or placebo on both occasions. Blinding of investigators to trial group allocation was maintained during experiments and outcome assessment. Overall results and qualifications from the work: It was noted by the authors that total T cell responses may have been underestimated by the TCR breadth and depth analyses. After vaccination, spike-specific CD8+ and CD4+ T cell responses were reported to show substantial breadth. The study lacked the statistical power to compare responses across vaccine doses or regimens. Non-spike TCR breadth was comparable between vaccine and placebo recipients, consistent with the vaccine containing only spike. Higher spike-specific TCR breadth was observed in Ad26.COV2.S recipients than in placebo recipients (P = 0.0014).

The immunoSEQ Assay was the method used to sequence TCRbeta CDR3 regions. After extraction, genomic DNA underwent amplification by bias-controlled multiplex PCR, followed by high-throughput sequencing. The authors processed their data as follows. To quantify the absolute abundance of every unique TCRbeta CDR3 region, sequences were collapsed and filtered. Usable DNA was measured by amplifying reference genes present in all nucleated cells, and TCRbeta template counts were normalized to that usable DNA to estimate T cell fraction. Repertoire TCRs were annotated as SARS-CoV-2-specific when V gene, CDR3 amino acid sequence and J gene were exactly matched to a known reactive TCR set. MIRA supplied the reference SARS-CoV-2 TCR set, which was filtered for enrichment in COVID-19-positive ImmuneCODE repertoires so that public or cross-reactive TCRs were removed. Based on the MIRA antigens, annotated TCRs were further analysed at the level of specific ORF or position within ORF. Depth was the summed frequency of annotated unique rearrangements, while breadth was defined as annotated unique rearrangements over total unique productive rearrangements. Group comparisons of TCR breadth used two-sided Wilcoxon rank-sum tests. The immuneACCESS repertoire file appears here via TCRdb, limited to in-frame rearrangements. These files lack a portion of the clones; in checked studies, under half of the deficit traces to unresolved V genes, and the cause of the others is not known. The D gene and trimming were derived from the DNA, and the V and J assignments and clone size from that table. The sample includes under 400,000 clones, with roughly 87% observed a single time. The top ten hold about 3.5% of the sample.

In light of the paper, this sample's treatment or condition label describes: approximately 18 received Ad26.COV2.S at low or high dose, single or two shots; 5 received placebo; per-sample allocation not given. Repertoires of vaccine and placebo recipients were sequenced from samples taken on day 63 after the first injection. Between 29 July and 7 August 2020, Cohort 1b enrolled 20 to 30 adults aged 18-55 years at one site in Boston, USA. Ad26.COV2.S consisted of a replication-incompetent adenovirus type 26 vector by which a prefusion-stabilized SARS-CoV-2 spike protein from the original Wuhan strain was expressed. As concerns this clone: The antigen this receptor binds is unknown. One base away there is no much larger clone; base qualities are not given.

V and J are truncated by 0 bases and 0 bases respectively, leaving an intervening sequence of 9 bases. The germline V gene (reference sequence) yields SGHNT for CDR1 and YYREEE for CDR2. Its CDR3 holds 15 amino acids, cysteine through phenylalanine. This entry keeps only the CDR3 DNA: 45 bases, framed from base 1. Sequences were derived from peripheral blood, sampled in a trial of Ad26.COV2.S vaccine versus placebo. The chain links TRBV5-4 with TRBJ1-1, with TRBD1 as a weak D call on 5 bases. This clonotype originated in a person between 18 and 65 years old who received the Ad26.COV2.S COVID-19 vaccine or a placebo. The CDR3 corresponds to CASSLDRTLNTEAFF. The nucleotide sequence is TGTGCCAGCAGCTTGGACAGGACACTGAACACTGAAGCTTTCTTT.